Given below is one T cell receptor (beta chain) in context. Its specificity is unknown. The PCR had 60 Vbeta and 13 Jbeta primers. TCRdb's table, derived via immunoSEQ multiplex PCR, lists solely in-frame clones and lacks some. The repertoire includes over 150,000 clones, just under 80% of them detected once, and approximately 3.4% sits in the top ten. These data belong to a study of cytomegalovirus exposure and HLA in healthy donors. Study-level findings and limits: In the analysis, some V segments, TRBV6-2 and TRBV6-3 included, were excluded as indistinguishable.

The V gene's germline CDR1 is SGHTA and CDR2 FQGNSA. V gave up 1 base and J gave up 5 bases, with 14 bases separating them. This CDR3 spans 15 amino acids. While unrecorded immune exposures were likely, the donors were nominally healthy when sampled. The TCR was taken from a woman in her forties or fifties in good health and CMV-seropositive. Sequencing was performed on PBMCs. The chain uses TRBV7-2 and TRBJ2-5, with D perhaps TRBD1 (6 bases). The CDR3 coding sequence is TGTGCCAGCAGCTTAGTAAGGCAGGGGATGGAGACCCAGTACTTC. This sequence encodes CASSLVRQGMETQYF.